The 23 T cell receptor beta chains below come from one sample, sequenced in a study of cytomegalovirus exposure and HLA in healthy donors. The PCR ran on 60 Vbeta and 13 Jbeta primers. Assay used: immunoSEQ multiplex PCR; TCRdb lists only in-frame clones, some missing. The data contain some 100,000 clones, about three quarters of them singletons. The source material was PBMCs. The receptors derive from a woman aged 40 to 55 in good health and CMV-seropositive.

J is TRBJ2-5 and V is TRBV19; D uncertain. The ends were cut back, 1 base at V and 4 bases at J, with 7 bases in the middle. Looked up from germline, CDR1 is LNHDA and CDR2 is SQIVND (reference sequence). This CDR3 spans 13 amino acids. CDR3 bases: TGTGCCAGTAGTATAGGCAGGCCAGAGACCCAGTACTTC. It specifies CASSIGRPETQYF.

The rearrangement links TRBV10-3 to TRBJ2-3, with 9 bases fitting TRBD1. The J segment lost 0 bases and the V segment lost 1 base, leaving 5 bases of the junction unmatched. The V gene's germline CDR1 is ENHRY and CDR2 SYGVKD. CDR3 length: 17 residues. The CDR3 region is CAISEWVGTGSTDTQYF. The CDR3 DNA reads as TGTGCCATCAGTGAGTGGGTAGGGACAGGGAGCACAGATACGCAGTATTTT.

This clone appeared a few times. The chain uses TRBV7-3 and TRBJ1-2; D remains unclear. The V gene's germline CDR1 is SGHTA and CDR2 FQGTGA. The CDR3 runs 13 residues. V gave up 5 bases and J gave up 4 bases, with 11 bases separating them. The CDR3 sequence is CASSPGEGYGYTF. CDR3 sequence (DNA): TGTGCCAGCAGCCCCGGTGAGGGCTATGGCTACACCTTC.

The rearrangement links TRBV5-1 to TRBJ2-3; tentative D call: TRBD2 (5 bases). Trimming cost V 2 bases and J 1 base, with 11 bases left between them. The CDR3 consists of 15 residues. The germline CDR1 and CDR2 sequences are SGHRS and YFSETQ. The CDR3 region has the DNA TGCGCCAGCAGCTTTGGAGCCGGGGGCACAGATACGCAGTATTTT. Translated: CASSFGAGGTDTQYF.

The chain links TRBV5-1 to TRBJ1-2, with TRBD1 matching over 9 bases. The CDR3 runs to 15 residues. V shed 4 bases, J shed 7 bases, and the junction held 11 bases outside the gene matches. Germline V gene sequence: CDR1 SGHRS, CDR2 YFSETQ. CDR3 DNA sequence: TGCGCCAGCAGCGCACTGGGACAGGGAAATGGTGGCTACACCTTC. It is translated as CASSALGQGNGGYTF.

The chain combines TRBV29-1 with TRBJ1-2; tentative D call: TRBD1 (5 bases). The CDR3 runs to 11 residues. Trimming removed 4 bases at V and 6 bases at J, with 9 bases between. CDR1 is SQVTM, CDR2 ANQGSEA, per germline. The CDR3 DNA reads TGCAGCGTTGGGGGGGTAGATGGCTACACCTTC. It yields the protein CSVGGVDGYTF.

This chain connects TRBV5-1 to TRBJ1-1, with D unresolved. Germline V CDR1 and CDR2: SGHRS, YFSETQ. V was clipped by 0 bases and J by 3 bases, with 6 bases between them. This CDR3 is built from 13 residues. The CDR3 spells CASSLVRDTEAFF. In DNA, the CDR3 is TGCGCCAGCAGCTTGGTCCGGGACACTGAAGCTTTCTTT.

The rearrangement links TRBV6-1 to TRBJ1-1; D possibly corresponds to TRBD1 (5 bases). The CDR3 is 15 residues long. Germline CDR1 is MNHNS and CDR2 is SASEGT. V shed 5 bases and J shed 2 bases, with 15 bases lying between them. In DNA, the CDR3 is TGTGCCAGCAGTTTGTATACAGGACTAAACACTGAAGCTTTCTTT. As protein: CASSLYTGLNTEAFF.

The chain is built from TRBV9 and TRBJ2-5; 11 positions match TRBD2. V trimming: 4 bases; J trimming: 5 bases; junction bases outside the gene matches: 7. This CDR3 contains 15 residues. CDR1 and CDR2 from the germline V gene are SGDLS and YYNGEE. This CDR3 is CASSPGTSGFETQYF. CDR3 bases: TGTGCCAGCAGCCCGGGGACTAGCGGCTTTGAGACCCAGTACTTC.

The rearrangement links TRBV4-2 to TRBJ1-2; no clear D. Deletions cut 2 bases from V and 4 bases from J, with 14 bases between. Germline V gives CDR1 LGHNA, CDR2 YNFKEQ. The CDR3 runs 15 residues. DNA of the CDR3: TGTGCCAGCAGCCAACCCCTGAGCGAAATCTATGGCTACACCTTC. It encodes CASSQPLSEIYGYTF.

The J gene is TRBJ1-3, the V gene TRBV5-4; D gene uncertain. The CDR3 covers 17 residues. Per germline, CDR1 SGHNT and CDR2 YYREEE (reference sequence). V was cut by 1 base and J by 0 bases, with 14 bases left in between. CDR3 sequence reads: CASSLLGGSFSGNTIYF. The DNA of the CDR3 is TGTGCCAGCAGCTTGCTTGGAGGGTCTTTCTCTGGAAACACCATATATTTT.

This chain uses TRBV6-6 with TRBJ2-1; unclear D gene. CDR1 and CDR2 (germline): MNHNY, SVGAGI (reference sequence). The CDR3 covers 14 residues. V lost 0 bases to trimming and J lost 0 bases, with 3 bases between them. For the CDR3, the DNA is TGTGCCAGCAGTTACTCGCGCTCCTACAATGAGCAGTTCTTC. Protein: CASSYSRSYNEQFF.

The rearrangement uses TRBV7-8 and TRBJ1-2, with D unresolved. The V gene's germline CDR1 is SGHVS and CDR2 FQNEAQ. This CDR3 comprises 15 residues. The V gene lost 5 bases and the J gene lost 2 bases, with 15 bases spanning the gap. CDR3 amino acids: CASSPALILNYGYTF. CDR3 nucleotides: TGTGCCAGCAGCCCAGCGTTGATCCTGAACTATGGCTACACCTTC.

The gene calls are TRBV5-1 and TRBJ2-2; no definite D call. V was clipped by 4 bases and J by 1 base, with 8 bases between them. CDR1 SGHRS and CDR2 YFSETQ come from the germline V gene. The length of the CDR3 is 14 residues. The CDR3: CASSLDLNTGELFF. DNA for the CDR3: TGCGCCAGCAGCCTAGATTTGAACACCGGGGAGCTGTTTTTT.

The chain employs TRBV6-5 and TRBJ1-4; a weak D match, TRBD1 (5 bases). Trimming took off 4 bases at V and 6 bases at J, with 12 bases between the two ends. Germline V gives CDR1 MNHEY, CDR2 SVGAGI. This CDR3 spans 14 amino acids. The CDR3 DNA sequence: TGTGCCAGCAGTTCTAGGGGAATCGATGAAAAACTGTTTTTT. Its protein product is CASSSRGIDEKLFF.

This sequence joins TRBV7-6 and TRBJ2-2, with no clear D. Germline V gene data show CDR1 as SGHVS and CDR2 as FNYEAQ. The CDR3 has 13 amino acids. V gave up 1 base and J gave up 6 bases, with 6 bases separating them. CDR3 nucleotides: TGTGCCAGCAGCTTAGTCTTCCCCGGGGAGCTGTTTTTT. This gives the protein CASSLVFPGELFF.

The genes are TRBV5-5 and TRBJ2-2; the D gene is possibly TRBD2 (6 bases). V shed 7 bases and J shed 5 bases, with 18 bases lying between them. The CDR3 has 15 amino acids. Germline CDR1 SGHKS, CDR2 YYEKEE (reference sequence). The CDR3 reads CASVPSLASTGELFF. The CDR3 coding sequence is TGTGCCAGCGTCCCGAGCCTAGCGAGTACCGGGGAGCTGTTTTTT.

This clone showed up just a few times. The chain couples TRBV19 to TRBJ1-4; D is perhaps TRBD1 (5 bases). The CDR3 has 13 amino acids. In germline, CDR1 is LNHDA, CDR2 SQIVND (reference sequence). V lost 10 bases, J lost 8 bases, and 17 bases lay in between. This chain's CDR3 is CATTGGFGEKLFF. CDR3 bases: TGTGCCACCACGGGGGGATTTGGCGAAAAACTGTTTTTT.

V and J are TRBV7-2 and TRBJ1-1, with 8 bases aligning to TRBD1. J lost 8 bases, V lost 3 bases, and 8 bases had no gene match. Looked up from germline, CDR1 is SGHTA and CDR2 is FQGNSA. The CDR3 has 14 residues. CDR3 amino acids: CASSFSQGAPEAFF. The CDR3 DNA reads TGTGCCAGCAGCTTTAGTCAGGGGGCCCCCGAAGCTTTCTTT.

This clone was counted between two and nine times. This likely reflects a read error, since a far larger clone is one base away. The sample has other DNA sequences that encode this CDR3 too. This rearrangement joins TRBV7-9 to TRBJ2-5; D gene ambiguous. Germline V lookup: CDR1 SEHNR, CDR2 FQNEAQ (reference sequence). Trimming pared 5 bases from V and 5 bases from J, leaving 18 bases between. The CDR3 sequence is 15 residues long. CDR3 in DNA: TGTGCCAGCAGCCCAGAAGACTCCCCCCGGGAGACCCAGTACTTC. Translation gives CASSPEDSPRETQYF.

The rearrangement joins TRBV28 to TRBJ2-3; 9 nucleotides align to TRBD1. The CDR3 totals 15 residues. Germline CDR1 MDHEN, CDR2 SYDVKM. The V gene end was trimmed by 6 bases and the J gene end by 3 bases; junction bases not matched to a gene: 7. Written as DNA, the CDR3 is TGTGCCAGCAGCCAACCGACAGGGGGTACAGATACGCAGTATTTT. Protein product: CASSQPTGGTDTQYF.

V and J are TRBV14 and TRBJ2-7; D is unresolved. The CDR3 sequence is 15 residues long. CDR1 and CDR2 (germline): SGHDN, FVKESK. V gave up 4 bases and J gave up 4 bases, with 17 bases separating them. The CDR3 bases are TGTGCCAGCAGCCCCAGATGGCAGGTCATGTACGAGCAGTACTTC. Protein sequence: CASSPRWQVMYEQYF.

The chain links TRBV6-6 to TRBJ1-2, with D uncertain. The CDR3 contains 14 residues. Germline-derived CDR1 and CDR2 are MNHNY and SVGAGI (reference sequence). The germline V and J ends were trimmed by 8 bases and 0 bases, with 13 bases remaining between them. This CDR3 reads CASSTHSSNYGYTF. The CDR3 DNA sequence: TGTGCCAGCTCTACCCACAGTTCTAACTATGGCTACACCTTC.